The 14 T cell receptor beta chains presented below share a single source sample, sequenced in a study of T cells in Graves' hyperthyroidism and ophthalmopathy. TCR beta CDR3 region amplification was performed from RNA transcripts. The HTBI primer set served for first-round RT-PCR of the TCR CDR3. Each CDR3 protein is one row after TCRdb ran MiXCR on the multiplex PCR reads. The data show roughly 710,000 distinct CDR3 sequences, with about 35% seen just once and about a third held by the top ten. What was sequenced was blood. The receptors shown here come from a woman between 35 and 50 years old with Graves' hyperthyroidism.

The chain employs TRBV24-1 and TRBJ1-3; D ambiguous. CDR1 KGHDR and CDR2 SFDVKD come from the germline V gene. The length of the CDR3 is 16 residues. Trimming removed 2 bases from V and 2 bases from J, with 12 bases in between. The CDR3: CATSDSTQGTGNTIYF. The CDR3 nucleotides read TGTGCCACCAGTGATTCGACCCAAGGGACTGGAAACACCATATATTTT.

The rearrangement uses TRBV11-2 and TRBJ2-2; 8 nucleotides agree with TRBD2. The junction had 6 bases not matched to a gene; V was cut back by 4 bases and J by 5 bases. This CDR3 is built from 15 residues. In germline, CDR1 is SGHAT, CDR2 FQNNGV. The DNA for the CDR3 is TGTGCCAGCAGCTCCGGTAGCGGGGCTACCGGGGAGCTGTTTTTT. The encoded protein is CASSSGSGATGELFF.

For this clonotype: A much bigger clone sits one base away, suggesting this may be a read error. This rearrangement joins TRBV5-1 to TRBJ1-4; D uncertain. The CDR3 is 16 residues long. Germline assignment: CDR1 SGHRS and CDR2 YFSETQ. The CDR3 reads CASSLQADPTNEELFF. The CDR3 DNA follows: TGCGCCAGCAGCTTACAAGCGGACCCAACTAATGAAGAACTGTTTTTT.

The V gene is TRBV9, the J gene TRBJ1-1; D not certain. The CDR3 consists of 12 residues. Germline CDR1 SGDLS, CDR2 YYNGEE. V dropped 3 bases and J dropped 7 bases, with 10 bases sitting between them. CDR3 residues: CASSEVVGEAFF. The CDR3, as DNA: TGTGCCAGCAGCGAGGTCGTCGGTGAAGCTTTCTTT.

CDR3 loop: CASSPIGGAPGTEAFF. The CDR3 DNA follows: TGTGCCAGCAGCCCTATAGGGGGGGCGCCGGGTACTGAAGCTTTCTTT. V is TRBV6-1 and J is TRBJ1-1, with a possible D match to TRBD1 (6 bases). The CDR3 has 16 amino acids. Per the germline V gene, CDR1 is MNHNS and CDR2 is SASEGT. V dropped 6 bases and J dropped 5 bases, with 22 bases sitting between them.

The table lists this clonotype with a few counts. The chain carries TRBV6-4 and TRBJ1-4; D gene uncertain. Trimming pared 3 bases from V and 2 bases from J, leaving 13 bases between. CDR1 is MRHNA, CDR2 SNTAGT, per germline. CDR3 length: 16 residues. The CDR3 DNA reads TGTGCCAGCAGTGAAAGTCGGGGAGGCACTAATGAAAAACTGTTTTTT. The encoded protein is CASSESRGGTNEKLFF.

In its sample, this clonotype was seen many times. The chain is built from TRBV19 and TRBJ1-2, with D perhaps TRBD1 (6 bases). The germline V and J ends were trimmed by 6 bases and 2 bases, with 13 bases remaining between them. The germline V gene has CDR1 LNHDA and CDR2 SQIVND (reference sequence). The CDR3 is 14 residues long. The CDR3 is CASRSRGGNYGYTF. CDR3 in DNA: TGTGCCAGTAGAAGCAGGGGAGGAAACTATGGCTACACCTTC. Based on the CDR3 plus reference TRBV19 and TRBJ1-2, the full variable domain is DGGITQSPKYLFRKEGQNVTLSCEQNLNHDAMYWYRQDPGQGLRLIYYSQIVNDFQKGDIAEGYSVSREKKESFPLTVTSAQKNPTAFYLCASRSRGGNYGYTFGSGTRLTVV.

The chain combines TRBV11-1 with TRBJ2-7; 8 nucleotides match TRBD1. V shed 7 bases and J 2 bases; nucleotides not matched to a gene: 10. The CDR3 length is 15 residues. Germline CDR1 is SGHAT and CDR2 is FQDESV (reference sequence). The CDR3, as DNA: TGTGCCAGCACCCCGGACAGGGTTGACCCCTACGAGCAGTACTTC. Amino acids: CASTPDRVDPYEQYF.

The chain carries TRBV11-2 and TRBJ1-1; maybe TRBD1 (5 bases). This CDR3 comprises 15 residues. Germline V lookup: CDR1 SGHAT, CDR2 FQNNGV. With 7 bases removed from V and 2 bases from J, the gap between germline ends came to 17 bases. In DNA, the CDR3 is TGTGCCAGCATCAGGGAGTTCGGGGCCAACACTGAAGCTTTCTTT. The encoded protein is CASIREFGANTEAFF.

This clonotype turned up a few times. V gene TRBV24-1 combines with J gene TRBJ2-3; 7 bases are a match to TRBD1. The CDR3 covers 14 residues. V lost 7 bases and J lost 2; bases outside the gene matches: 5. Germline V CDR1 and CDR2: KGHDR, SFDVKD. DNA for the CDR3: TGTGCCACCAGCCTCGGGACAGCCACAGATACGCAGTATTTT. Encoded protein: CATSLGTATDTQYF.

This clonotype was seen repeatedly, ten times or more. The genes are TRBV15 and TRBJ2-5; TRBD1 is a possible D gene (6 bases). Trimming took 1 base from V and 5 from J, leaving 14 bases between them. Germline values: CDR1 LNHNV, CDR2 YYDKDF (reference sequence). There are 15 residues in the CDR3. In DNA form, the CDR3 reads TGTGCCACCAGCAGAGGTAGACAGGACGGGGAGACCCAGTACTTC. Its protein is CATSRGRQDGETQYF. Based on the CDR3 plus reference TRBV15 and TRBJ2-5, the full variable domain is DAMVIQNPRYQVTQFGKPVTLSCSQTLNHNVMYWYQQKSSQAPKLLFHYYDKDFNNEADTPDNFQSRRPNTSFCFLDIRSPGLGDTAMYLCATSRGRQDGETQYFGPGTRLLVL.

A few counts support this clonotype. V is TRBV7-3 and J is TRBJ1-3; 7 bases fit TRBD1. V lost 5 bases, J lost 0 bases, and 10 bases stayed unmatched. CDR1 and CDR2 from the germline V gene are SGHTA and FQGTGA. This CDR3 spans 17 amino acids. CDR3: CASSHRDSPFSGNTIYF. CDR3 in DNA: TGTGCCAGCAGCCATAGGGACAGCCCTTTCTCTGGAAACACCATATATTTT.

V gene TRBV10-3 combines with J gene TRBJ1-2; D gene uncertain. Germline CDR1 and CDR2: ENHRY and SYGVKD. Trimming cost V 7 bases and J 8 bases, with 11 bases left between them. This CDR3 contains 11 residues. CDR3 residues: CAITERGGYTF. CDR3 sequence (DNA): TGTGCCATCACGGAGCGGGGAGGCTACACCTTC.

The chain combines TRBV2 with TRBJ2-7, with D unclear. The CDR3 has 9 residues. Germline CDR1 reads SNHLY; CDR2 reads FYNNEI. The V and J ends lost 1 base and 9 bases respectively, with 1 base between them. The CDR3 region is CASSEGQYF. The CDR3 region has the DNA TGTGCCAGCAGTGAAGGGCAGTACTTC.